A selection of T cell receptor beta chains follows, all from one sample in a study of T cells in Graves' hyperthyroidism and ophthalmopathy. Via MiXCR, TCRdb re-called the multiplex PCR reads, giving one row per CDR3 protein. The table includes about 610,000 distinct CDR3 sequences, 40% to 55% detected once. The sample comprised peripheral blood or thyroid tissue (not recorded which). Source of these receptors: a woman aged 18-29 years with Graves' hyperthyroidism. Both conserved end residues are part of each CDR3. The order of the fields is V gene, clone size, D gene, J gene, CDR3 DNA, CDR3 protein. D genes are given only for firm matches. Size is stated for part of the rows, as once, few or many counts, or as a class when the clone is expanded.

TRBV10-3,-,-,TRBJ1-3,TGTGCCATCAGTGAGGACGGCTCTGGAAACACCATATATTTT,CAISEDGSGNTIYF
TRBV20-1,many,-,TRBJ1-3,TGCAGTGCTAGACAGGAAGCTGGAAACACCATATATTTT,CSARQEAGNTIYF
TRBV5-8,many,-,TRBJ2-6,TGTGCCAGCAGCTTGGCACCGCTACACTCTGGGGCCAACGTCCTGACTTTC,CASSLAPLHSGANVLTF
TRBV4-3,-,TRBD1,TRBJ1-5,TGCGCCAGCAGCCGGGACGACAGGGGACTTAATCAGCCCCAGCATTTT,CASSRDDRGLNQPQHF
TRBV7-2,-,-,TRBJ2-1,TGTGCCAGCAGCTTACTACAGGGTTCCTACAATGAGCAGTTCTTC,CASSLLQGSYNEQFF
TRBV7-2,many,-,TRBJ1-5,TGTGCCAGCAGCTGGGTCCCCGGGTACTATAGCAATCAGCCCCAGCATTTT,CASSWVPGYYSNQPQHF
TRBV11-2,-,-,TRBJ2-5,TGTGCCAGCAGCTTGGGAGGGGTAGCGGACAGCCAAGAGACCCAGTACTTC,CASSLGGVADSQETQYF
TRBV24-1,many,-,TRBJ2-2,TGTGCCACTTCTGGGGCGTCAGGGCCCACCGGGGAGCTGTTTTTT,CATSGASGPTGELFF
TRBV4-2,-,TRBD2,TRBJ2-5,TGTGCCAGCAGCCTTCAGACTAGCGGGAGGGAGGTGACCCAGTACTTC,CASSLQTSGREVTQYF
TRBV7-6,many,-,TRBJ2-7,TGTGCCAGCAGCTTAGCGCACACTACCTACGAGCAGTACTTC,CASSLAHTTYEQYF
TRBV20-1,once,-,TRBJ2-6,TGCAGTGCTAGCGCCAGGGTACCCGGGGCCAACGTCCTGACTTTC,CSASARVPGANVLTF
TRBV5-1,once,TRBD1,TRBJ2-7,TGCGCCAGCAGCTCCCGGGACAGTAAGTACGAGCAGTACTTC,CASSSRDSKYEQYF
TRBV7-9,many,-,TRBJ2-5,TGTGCCAGCAGCTTAGCCGGGACGGAGTACCAAGAGACCCAGTACTTC,CASSLAGTEYQETQYF
TRBV5-4,many,-,TRBJ2-7,TGTGCCAGCAGCTTGGCCGGGACGACAGGATCCTACGAGCAGTACTTC,CASSLAGTTGSYEQYF
TRBV9,-,TRBD1,TRBJ2-1,TGTGCCAGCAGCGTACGACAGGGGTTTGTCTACAATGAGCAGTTCTTC,CASSVRQGFVYNEQFF
TRBV9,-,-,TRBJ1-1,TGTGCCAGCAGCGTAGGGGTCGGGAACACTGGAGCTTTCTTT,CASSVGVGNTGAFF
TRBV20-1,-,-,TRBJ2-3,TGCAGTGCTAGGGGTCTTTCGGCTAGCAGGGATACGCAGTATTTT,CSARGLSASRDTQYF
TRBV27,-,-,TRBJ1-2,TGTGCCAGCAGTTTAAGCTCCACCTATGGCTACACCTTC,CASSLSSTYGYTF
TRBV29-1,-,TRBD2,TRBJ2-7,TGCAGCGTTGAGATGGGGCTAGCGGAGTCCGAGCAGTACTTC,CSVEMGLAESEQYF
TRBV7-3,-,-,TRBJ1-4,TGTGCCAGCAGCCCCACCCCACTGAACACTGAAAAACTGTTTTTT,CASSPTPLNTEKLFF
TRBV14,many,-,TRBJ1-3,TGTGCCAGCAGTCATGACAGCTACTCTGGAAACACCATATATTTT,CASSHDSYSGNTIYF
TRBV20-1,many,TRBD1,TRBJ2-2,TGCAGTGCTGACAGGGGAGGCACCGGGGAGCTGTTTTTT,CSADRGGTGELFF
TRBV29-1,-,-,TRBJ1-2,TGCAGCGTTGAATGGCTTGAGGGCCTCTATGGCTACACCTTC,CSVEWLEGLYGYTF
TRBV12-3/TRBV12-4,many,-,TRBJ2-7,TGTGCCAGCAGTTTAGCGCGCCTGGGCTACGAGCAGTACTTC,CASSLARLGYEQYF
TRBV4-1,many,-,TRBJ2-7,TGCGCCAGCAGCCACCCACGAGGCGGGGCATCCTACGAGCAGTACTTC,CASSHPRGGASYEQYF
TRBV9,-,-,TRBJ2-5,TGTGCCAGCAGCGGGGCAGGGGGGAAGGAGACCCAGTACTTC,CASSGAGGKETQYF
TRBV20-1,many,-,TRBJ1-5,TGCAGTGCTAGATCGGACATCTGGGGCAATCAGCCCCAGCATTTT,CSARSDIWGNQPQHF
TRBV24-1,once,TRBD1,TRBJ1-2,TGTGCCACCAGTGATCCTGGGACGATCGGGACAGACTATGGCTACACCTTC,CATSDPGTIGTDYGYTF
TRBV30,-,TRBD1,TRBJ1-2,TGTGCCTGGAGCCCAGACAGGGCCTACGGCTATGGCTACACCTTC,CAWSPDRAYGYGYTF